The next 3 T cell receptor beta chains were all read from a single sample in a study of T cells after yellow fever vaccination. TCRdb fed the 5' RACE reads into MiXCR, producing one record per CDR3 protein. The sample has approximately 300,000 distinct CDR3 sequences; about 9.5% are singletons. The sample here was PBMCs, taken on the day of the first yellow fever vaccination. The receptors here all came from a man younger than 35 who received the YFV17D yellow fever vaccine.

The chain carries TRBV7-2 and TRBJ2-2; 9 bases agree with TRBD2. V lost 7 bases and J lost 6; bases outside the gene matches: 12. CDR3 size: 16 residues. Per the germline V gene, CDR1 is SGHTA and CDR2 is FQGNSA. The CDR3 reads CASKAPSGVESGELFF. The CDR3, as DNA: TGTGCCAGCAAGGCCCCTAGCGGGGTGGAATCCGGGGAGCTGTTTTTT. Full variable domain (outside the CDR3, taken from reference TRBV7-2 and TRBJ2-2): GAGVSQSPSNKVTEKGKDVELRCDPISGHTALYWYRQSLGQGLEFLIYFQGNSAPDKSGLPSDRFSAERTGGSVSTLTIQRTQQEDSAVYLCASKAPSGVESGELFFGEGSRLTVL.

This clonotype turned up a few times. The chain joins TRBV7-2 to TRBJ1-4; D remains unclear. This CDR3 contains 13 residues. The germline V gene has CDR1 SGHTA and CDR2 FQGNSA. Between the trimmed V and J ends, which lost 3 bases and 4 bases, there was a span of 6 bases. The CDR3 DNA follows: TGTGCCAGCAGCTTTTACGTTAATGAAAAACTGTTTTTT. Its protein product is CASSFYVNEKLFF.

This chain connects TRBV5-1 to TRBJ1-4; D is uncertain. The CDR3 consists of 14 residues. V lost 2 bases to trimming and J lost 5 bases, with 10 bases between them. Germline CDR1 is SGHRS and CDR2 is YFSETQ. CDR3 protein: CASSLGRPNEKLFF. The CDR3, as DNA: TGCGCCAGCAGCTTAGGGCGCCCAAATGAAAAACTGTTTTTT. The whole variable domain, remainder taken from reference TRBV5-1 and TRBJ1-4, is KAGVTQTPRYLIKTRGQQVTLSCSPISGHRSVSWYQQTPGQGLQFLFEYFSETQRNKGNFPGRFSGRQFSNSRSEMNVSTLELGDSALYLCASSLGRPNEKLFFGSGTQLSVL.